The rows below give T cell receptor beta chains drawn from one sample of a study of shared clonotypes between healthy human individuals. Assay used: immunoSEQ multiplex PCR; TCRdb lists only in-frame clones, some missing. The data hold under 2,500,000 clones, with about 94% observed a single time. Sequenced sample: naive CD4+ T cells sorted from blood. Receptors were obtained from a man aged 18 to 30 in good health. Both conserved end residues are trimmed from each CDR3.

v_call cdr3_length cdr3_aa
TRBV6-1 10 ASSARLEGYT
TRBV5-6 13 ASSQDTLGSREQY
TRBV9 14 ASSAQAGSGPGELF
TRBV2 13 ASSAETGDTGELF
TRBV6-1 12 ASSGFGGGQPQH
TRBV10-3 12 AISESGLAGELF
TRBV19 10 ASSSGAGPQH
TRBV5-1 14 ASSSAGAAHTDTQY
TRBV18 15 ASSPLVTDVYNSPLH
TRBV7-2 12 ASTPRGNSYEQY
TRBV5-5 15 ASSLGTGASRGGELF
TRBV6-5 11 ASSKGSSYEQY